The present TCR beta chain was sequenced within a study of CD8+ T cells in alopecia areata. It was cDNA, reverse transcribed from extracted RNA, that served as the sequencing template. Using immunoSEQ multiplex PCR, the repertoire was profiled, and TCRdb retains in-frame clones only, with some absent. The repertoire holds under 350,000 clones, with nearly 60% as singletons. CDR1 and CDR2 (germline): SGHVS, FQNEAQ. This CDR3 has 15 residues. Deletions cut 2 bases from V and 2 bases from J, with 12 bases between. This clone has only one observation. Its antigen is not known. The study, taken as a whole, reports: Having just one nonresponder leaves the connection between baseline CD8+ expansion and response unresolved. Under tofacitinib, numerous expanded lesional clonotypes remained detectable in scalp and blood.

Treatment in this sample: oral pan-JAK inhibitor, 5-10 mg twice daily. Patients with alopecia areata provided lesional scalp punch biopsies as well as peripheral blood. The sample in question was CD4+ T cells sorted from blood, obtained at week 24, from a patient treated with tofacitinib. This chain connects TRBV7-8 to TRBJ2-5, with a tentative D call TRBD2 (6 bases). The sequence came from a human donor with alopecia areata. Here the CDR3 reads CASSLQSGLQETQYF. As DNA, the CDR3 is TGTGCCAGCAGCTTACAATCCGGACTACAAGAGACCCAGTACTTC.